This T cell receptor (beta chain) was captured by sequencing in a study of CD8+ T cells in alopecia areata. Sample treatment: oral pan-JAK inhibitor, 5-10 mg twice daily. The germline gives CDR1 LGHNA, CDR2 YNFKEQ. V gave up 3 bases and J gave up 7 bases, with 10 bases separating them. The CDR3 has 13 residues. Once RNA had been extracted, it was reverse transcribed into cDNA to act as the sequencing template. Assay: immunoSEQ multiplex PCR; the TCRdb copy retains only in-frame clones and omits some. The data show approximately 160,000 clones, about 60% seen once. This clone was seen just once. Its specificity is not known. Study results and caveats: Expanded CD8+ clones among the top 100, and scalp clonality, were significantly decreased by tofacitinib.

This TCR was sampled from a human donor with alopecia areata. Sequenced here: CD4+ T cells sorted from blood, sampled at week 24, from a patient treated with tofacitinib. The chain joins TRBV4-2 to TRBJ2-1; D not certain. The CDR3 sequence is CASSQGPNNEQFF. As DNA, the CDR3 is TGTGCCAGCAGCCAGGGTCCCAATAATGAGCAGTTCTTC.